The entry below describes one TCR beta chain. Its target is not known. This sample stems from a study of T cell responses to AZD1222 COVID-19 vaccine. Findings and limits, study-wide: The study found vaccine-associated CD4 TCRs spanning spike, dominant at 160-218 and 743-854. Baseline testing showed seropositivity in only five or six AZD1222 recipients. Epitopes outside B.1.351 and B.1.1.7 mutated regions reportedly drew nearly half of spike TCRs. The donor group comprised mostly white British people and more females; the analysis possibly underestimated clonal diversity.

Clones were read by immunoSEQ multiplex PCR, and TCRdb kept only the in-frame ones, dropping some. The table lists 130,000 or so clones, over 90% of them singletons. The sequence derives from an adult in good health. The starting material was peripheral blood, obtained on day 0 of AZD1222 vaccination.

This CDR3 reads CASSVVGGETDTQYF. The CDR3, as DNA: TGTGCCAGCAGCGTAGTAGGTGGGGAAACAGATACGCAGTATTTT. This chain joins TRBV9 and TRBJ2-3; D is uncertain. V lost 0 bases and J 3 bases, leaving 11 bases between the germline ends. Germline V gene lookup returns CDR1 SGDLS and CDR2 YYNGEE. The CDR3 extends over 15 amino acids.